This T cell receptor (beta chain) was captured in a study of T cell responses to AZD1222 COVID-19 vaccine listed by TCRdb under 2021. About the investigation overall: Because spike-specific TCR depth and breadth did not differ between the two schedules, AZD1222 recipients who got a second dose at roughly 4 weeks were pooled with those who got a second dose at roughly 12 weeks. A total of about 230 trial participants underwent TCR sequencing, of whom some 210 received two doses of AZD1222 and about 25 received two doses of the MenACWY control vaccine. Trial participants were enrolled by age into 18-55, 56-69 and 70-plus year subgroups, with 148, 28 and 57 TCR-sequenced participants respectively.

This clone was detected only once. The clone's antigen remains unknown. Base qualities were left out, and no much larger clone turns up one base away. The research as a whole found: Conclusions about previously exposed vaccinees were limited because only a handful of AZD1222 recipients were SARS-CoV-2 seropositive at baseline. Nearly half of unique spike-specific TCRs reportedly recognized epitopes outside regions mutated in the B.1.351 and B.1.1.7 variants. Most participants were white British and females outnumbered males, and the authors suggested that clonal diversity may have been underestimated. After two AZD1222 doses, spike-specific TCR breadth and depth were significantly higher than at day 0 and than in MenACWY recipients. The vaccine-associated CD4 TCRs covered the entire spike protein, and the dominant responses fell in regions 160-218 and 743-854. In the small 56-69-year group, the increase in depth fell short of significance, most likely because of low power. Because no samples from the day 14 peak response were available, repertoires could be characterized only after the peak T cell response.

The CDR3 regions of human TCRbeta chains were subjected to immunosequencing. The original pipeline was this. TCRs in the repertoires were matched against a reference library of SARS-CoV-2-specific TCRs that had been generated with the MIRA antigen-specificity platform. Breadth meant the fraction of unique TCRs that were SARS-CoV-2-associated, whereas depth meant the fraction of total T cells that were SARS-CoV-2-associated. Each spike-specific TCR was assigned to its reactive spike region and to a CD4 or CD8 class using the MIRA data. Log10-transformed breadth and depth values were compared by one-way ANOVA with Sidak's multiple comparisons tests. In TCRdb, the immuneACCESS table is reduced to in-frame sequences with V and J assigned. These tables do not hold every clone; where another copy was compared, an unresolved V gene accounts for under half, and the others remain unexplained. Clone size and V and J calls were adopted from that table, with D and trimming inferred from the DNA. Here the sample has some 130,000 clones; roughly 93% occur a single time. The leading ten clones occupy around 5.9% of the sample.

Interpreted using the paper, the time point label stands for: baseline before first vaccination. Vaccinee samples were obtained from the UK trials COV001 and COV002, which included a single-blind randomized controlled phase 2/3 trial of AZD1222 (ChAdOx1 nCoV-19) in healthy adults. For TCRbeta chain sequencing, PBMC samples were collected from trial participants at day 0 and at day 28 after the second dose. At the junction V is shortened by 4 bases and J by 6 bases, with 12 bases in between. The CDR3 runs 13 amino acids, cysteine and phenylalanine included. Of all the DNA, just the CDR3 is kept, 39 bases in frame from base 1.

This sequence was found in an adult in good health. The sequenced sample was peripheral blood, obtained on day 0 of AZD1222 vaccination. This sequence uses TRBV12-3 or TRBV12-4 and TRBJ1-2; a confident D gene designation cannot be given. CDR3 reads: CASSSLLLDGYTF. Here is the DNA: TGTGCCAGCAGTTCCCTCCTTTTGGATGGCTACACCTTC.